Each of the 29 T cell receptor beta chains below was sequenced from the same sample in a study of T cell responses to AZD1222 COVID-19 vaccine. This table comes from immunoSEQ multiplex PCR, and its TCRdb copy is limited to in-frame clones, with some not included. This table holds about 150,000 clones, 88% found once. The sample consisted of peripheral blood, taken 28 days after the second dose of the MenACWY control vaccine. Receptor source: an adult who received the MenACWY meningococcal vaccine as a control.

The V call is TRBV18, the J call TRBJ1-1; D is unclear. Trimming left V 0 bases short and J 6 bases short, with 17 bases between. This CDR3 spans 16 amino acids. CDR1 and CDR2 from the germline V gene are KGHSH and LQKENI. The CDR3: CASSPPSPSAEPEAFF. CDR3 DNA: TGTGCCAGCTCACCACCGAGCCCCTCCGCGGAACCTGAAGCTTTCTTT. Drawing the rest from reference TRBV18 and TRBJ1-1, the complete variable domain is NAGVMQNPRHLVRRRGQEARLRCSPMKGHSHVYWYRQLPEEGLKFMVYLQKENIIDESGMPKERFSAEFPKEGPSILRIQQVVRGDSAAYFCASSPPSPSAEPEAFFGQGTRLTVV.

In regard to this clone: Germline and junction disagree at one end, which may indicate a read error. Additional DNA sequences in this sample encode the identical CDR3. The chain carries TRBV9 and TRBJ2-2; possible D gene TRBD2, 5 bases. The CDR3 consists of 13 residues. Germline V gene lookup returns CDR1 SGDLS and CDR2 YYNGEE. This CDR3 reads CASSVEDTGELFF. The CDR3 DNA sequence: TGTGCCAGTAGCGTAGAAGACACCGGGGAGCTGTTTTTT.

The rearrangement joins TRBV5-1 to TRBJ1-2; D ambiguous. Germline V gene lookup returns CDR1 SGHRS and CDR2 YFSETQ. Trimming took off 0 bases at V and 1 base at J, with 16 bases between the two ends. This CDR3 comprises 17 residues. The CDR3 DNA reads as TGCGCCAGCAGCTTGGCCGACACCCTCAGATATAACTATGGCTACACCTTC. It is translated as CASSLADTLRYNYGYTF.

This clone was seen once. V and J are TRBV5-1 and TRBJ1-1; TRBD1 matches at 11 bases. The CDR3 is 15 residues long. The ends lost 0 bases at V and 6 bases at J; junction bases unmatched: 4. Per germline, CDR1 SGHRS and CDR2 YFSETQ. CDR3 sequence reads: CASSLEGQGGSEAFF. The CDR3 DNA reads TGCGCCAGCAGCTTGGAGGGACAGGGGGGTTCTGAAGCTTTCTTT.

The chain carries TRBV24-1 and TRBJ2-7, with a possible D match to TRBD1 (5 bases). The CDR3 loop spans 14 amino acids. V lost 3 bases, J lost 4 bases, and 12 bases lay in between. Germline CDR1 KGHDR, CDR2 SFDVKD. The CDR3 region is CATSDESDRYEQYF. The CDR3 bases are TGTGCCACCAGTGATGAAAGCGACAGATACGAGCAGTACTTC.

The chain is built from TRBV4-3 and TRBJ1-4, with TRBD1 matching over 7 bases. Per germline, CDR1 LGHNA and CDR2 YSLEER. V was pared by 1 base and J by 4 bases, with 3 bases of the junction left unmatched. CDR3 length equals 15 residues. In nucleotides, the CDR3 is TGCGCCAGCAGCCAAGTAGGGACAGATAATGAAAAACTGTTTTTT. Translation gives CASSQVGTDNEKLFF.

CDR3 residues: CASSQDPFSGDQPQHF. In DNA, the CDR3 is TGTGCCAGCAGCCAAGATCCCTTTTCGGGCGACCAGCCCCAGCATTTT. This rearrangement joins TRBV4-2 to TRBJ1-5; D unclear. Per the germline V gene, CDR1 is LGHNA and CDR2 is YNFKEQ. V lost 0 bases, J lost 7 bases, and 16 bases lay in between. The CDR3 has 16 amino acids.

This rearrangement joins TRBV30 to TRBJ1-3; weak D call: TRBD1 (5 bases). Between the trimmed V and J ends, which lost 6 bases and 1 base, there was a span of 10 bases. The CDR3 covers 13 residues. CDR1 is GTSNPN, CDR2 SVGIG, per germline (reference sequence). The CDR3 loop reads CACTGGSGNTIYF. The CDR3 region has the DNA TGTGCCTGTACAGGTGGATCTGGAAACACCATATATTTT.

The chain links TRBV15 to TRBJ1-1; D possibly corresponds to TRBD1 (6 bases). Trimming pared 0 bases from V and 4 bases from J, leaving 12 bases between. Germline loops: CDR1 LNHNV, CDR2 YYDKDF (reference sequence). The CDR3 totals 15 residues. The CDR3, as DNA: TGTGCCACCAGCAGAGATCTCGGGGGGGCCACTGAAGCTTTCTTT. This gives the protein CATSRDLGGATEAFF.

This clone appeared a single time. The rearrangement joins TRBV25-1 to TRBJ1-3; no firm D call. The germline CDR1 and CDR2 sequences are MGHDK and SYGVNS. V was shortened by 2 bases and J by 0 bases, with 5 bases between the two germline ends. The CDR3 consists of 14 residues. The CDR3 coding sequence is TGTGCCAGCAGTGAACCTTACTCTGGAAACACCATATATTTT. Translation: CASSEPYSGNTIYF.

This chain uses TRBV5-1 with TRBJ1-1; D ambiguous. CDR1 and CDR2 (germline): SGHRS, YFSETQ. Between the trimmed V and J ends, which lost 0 bases and 0 bases, there was a span of 12 bases. CDR3 size: 16 residues. CDR3 loop: CASSLGAGPMNTEAFF. CDR3 nucleotide sequence: TGCGCCAGCAGCTTGGGGGCAGGTCCCATGAACACTGAAGCTTTCTTT.

This clone was seen only a few times. The rearrangement uses TRBV5-1 and TRBJ1-4; 8 nucleotides match TRBD1. The CDR3 has 15 residues. V was pared by 0 bases and J by 6 bases, with 4 bases of the junction left unmatched. CDR1 and CDR2 (germline): SGHRS, YFSETQ. The CDR3 spells CASSLALGQDEKLFF. DNA of the CDR3: TGCGCCAGCAGCTTGGCCTTGGGACAGGATGAAAAACTGTTTTTT.

The rearrangement joins TRBV5-1 to TRBJ2-4; 10 nucleotides match TRBD1. The CDR3 totals 17 residues. Germline assignment: CDR1 SGHRS and CDR2 YFSETQ. V was clipped by 4 bases and J by 2 bases; unmatched bases: 9. The CDR3, as DNA: TGCGCCAGCAGCACCATCGGACAGGGGGTAACCAAAAACATTCAGTACTTC. It is translated as CASSTIGQGVTKNIQYF.

This clone was seen a handful of times. The chain has TRBV19 and TRBJ2-5; D may be TRBD1 (6 bases). The V gene lost 7 bases and the J gene lost 4 bases, with 13 bases spanning the gap. The CDR3 consists of 13 residues. CDR1 LNHDA and CDR2 SQIVND come from the germline V gene (reference sequence). This CDR3 is CASNYRVGETQYF. The DNA of the CDR3 is TGTGCCAGTAACTACAGGGTGGGAGAGACCCAGTACTTC.

The rearrangement joins TRBV27 to TRBJ1-1, with D possibly matching TRBD1 (6 bases). Germline V lookup: CDR1 MNHEY, CDR2 SMNVEV (reference sequence). The CDR3 covers 16 residues. Trimming took off 1 base at V and 1 base at J, with 13 bases between the two ends. CDR3 sequence: CASSLFGGRRNTEAFF. The CDR3 nucleotides are TGTGCCAGCAGTTTATTCGGGGGCCGGCGGAACACTGAAGCTTTCTTT.

The chain carries TRBV7-2 and TRBJ2-7; D call uncertain. V lost 0 bases and J 3 bases, leaving 9 bases between the germline ends. Germline V gives CDR1 SGHTA, CDR2 FQGNSA. This CDR3 is built from 14 residues. The CDR3 coding sequence is TGTGCCAGCAGCTTAGCCGGCCAGCTCTACGAGCAGTACTTC. Its translation is CASSLAGQLYEQYF.

About this clone: Different DNA sequences within this sample yield the same CDR3. The V call is TRBV27, the J call TRBJ1-6; D ambiguous. Trimming pared 3 bases from V and 0 bases from J, leaving 3 bases between. The CDR3 contains 14 residues. CDR1 is MNHEY and CDR2 is SMNVEV in the germline V gene (reference sequence). CDR3 DNA: TGTGCCAGCAGTTTCAGCTCCTATAATTCACCCCTCCACTTT. It codes for CASSFSSYNSPLHF.

The chain links TRBV4-1 to TRBJ2-7, with TRBD2 matching 16 bases. The CDR3 consists of 15 residues. Germline loops: CDR1 MGHRA, CDR2 YSYEKL. V shed 8 bases, J shed 2 bases, and the junction held 3 bases outside the gene matches. CDR3 amino acids: CASGGLAGGTYEQYF. CDR3 bases: TGCGCCAGCGGGGGACTAGCGGGAGGGACCTACGAGCAGTACTTC.

This chain links TRBV11-3 with TRBJ2-4; D call uncertain. CDR1 and CDR2 from the germline V gene are SGHNT and YENEEA. V lost 4 bases, J lost 6 bases, and 10 bases lay in between. The CDR3 consists of 13 residues. The CDR3 region is CASSSYGVNIQYF. In nucleotides, the CDR3 is TGTGCCAGCAGCTCGTATGGGGTAAACATTCAGTACTTC. The full variable domain, rest sourced from reference TRBV11-3 and TRBJ2-4, is EAGVVQSPRYKIIEKKQPVAFWCNPISGHNTLYWYLQNLGQGPELLIRYENEEAVDDSQLPKDRFSAERLKGVDSTLKIQPAELGDSAVYLCASSSYGVNIQYFGAGTRLSVL.

V usage is TRBV14 and J usage is TRBJ2-6; D not resolved. CDR3 size: 16 residues. CDR1 and CDR2 from the germline V gene are SGHDN and FVKESK. V shed 0 bases and J shed 0 bases, with 6 bases lying between them. In nucleotides, the CDR3 is TGTGCCAGCAGCCAAGAGTGGTTCTCTGGGGCCAACGTCCTGACTTTC. It is translated as CASSQEWFSGANVLTF. Full variable domain (rest looked up from reference TRBV14 and TRBJ2-6): EAGVTQFPSHSVIEKGQTVTLRCDPISGHDNLYWYRRVMGKEIKFLLHFVKESKQDESGMPNNRFLAERTGGTYSTLKVQPAELEDSGVYFCASSQEWFSGANVLTFGAGSRLTVL.

V is TRBV19 and J is TRBJ2-1, with 10 bases lining up with TRBD2. Germline lookup yields CDR1 LNHDA and CDR2 SQIVND (reference sequence). The V and J ends lost 7 bases and 8 bases, in that order; junction bases with no gene match: 8. The CDR3 covers 14 residues. Here the CDR3 reads CASTPGLASDEQFF. CDR3 in DNA: TGTGCCAGTACCCCGGGACTAGCGAGCGATGAGCAGTTCTTC.

The chain links TRBV27 to TRBJ1-1; D is unresolved. Between the trimmed V and J ends, which lost 5 bases and 4 bases, there was a span of 17 bases. The CDR3 sequence is 15 residues long. CDR1 is MNHEY, CDR2 SMNVEV, per germline (reference sequence). The CDR3 bases are TGTGCCAGCAGTGCGATACAGAGTAGGAGCACTGAAGCTTTCTTT. This encodes CASSAIQSRSTEAFF.

This chain uses TRBV7-2 with TRBJ1-2, with a tentative D call TRBD1 (6 bases). Germline-derived CDR1 and CDR2 are SGHTA and FQGNSA. Trimming left V 5 bases short and J 2 bases short, with 21 bases between. The CDR3 has 17 amino acids. DNA for the CDR3: TGTGCCAGCAGCCCAAAACCCCGGCAGGGACAAAACTATGGCTACACCTTC. Its translation is CASSPKPRQGQNYGYTF.

About this clone itself: A read error may account for a junction end that differs from germline. V usage is TRBV5-4 and J usage is TRBJ2-3, with 9 bases matching TRBD2. CDR3 size: 15 residues. The germline CDR1 and CDR2 sequences are SGHNT and YYREEE (reference sequence). The CDR3 sequence is CASSFPGTSTDTQYF. The CDR3 DNA follows: TGTGCCAGCAGCTTCCCCGGGACTAGCACCGATACGCAGTATTTT. Full variable domain (outside the CDR3, taken from reference TRBV5-4 and TRBJ2-3): ETGVTQSPTHLIKTRGQQVTLRCSSQSGHNTVSWYQQALGQGPQFIFQYYREEENGRGNFPPRFSGLQFPNYSSELNVNALELDDSALYLCASSFPGTSTDTQYFGPGTRLTVL.

This chain connects TRBV25-1 to TRBJ2-3, with 7 bases matching TRBD1. In germline, CDR1 is MGHDK, CDR2 SYGVNS. This CDR3 has 12 amino acids. The ends lost 4 bases at V and 6 bases at J; junction bases unmatched: 1. For the CDR3, the DNA is TGTGCCAGCAGTGTACAGGGGGATACGCAGTATTTT. Residues: CASSVQGDTQYF.

The chain links TRBV7-9 to TRBJ1-2, with D tentatively TRBD1 (5 bases). The V end lost 7 bases, the J end lost 4 bases, and 16 bases lay between the germline ends. The CDR3 length is 14 residues. CDR1 SEHNR and CDR2 FQNEAQ come from the germline V gene (reference sequence). CDR3 sequence reads: CASTLSRGVYGYTF. The DNA of the CDR3 is TGTGCCAGCACTTTATCACGGGGCGTCTATGGCTACACCTTC. The full variable domain, in which reference TRBV7-9 and TRBJ1-2 provide the parts outside the CDR3, is DTGVSQNPRHKITKRGQNVTFRCDPISEHNRLYWYRQTLGQGPEFLTYFQNEAQLEKSRLLSDRFSAERPKGSFSTLEIQRTEQGDSAMYLCASTLSRGVYGYTFGSGTRLTVV.

The genes are TRBV7-2 and TRBJ2-7; D is possibly TRBD2 (6 bases). The CDR3 is 14 amino acids. V dropped 4 bases and J dropped 3 bases, with 13 bases sitting between them. Germline V CDR1 and CDR2: SGHTA, FQGNSA. Here the CDR3 DNA reads TGTGCCAGCAGCTGGGGACTCCTGAGCTACGAGCAGTACTTC. The encoded protein is CASSWGLLSYEQYF.

This clone was seen only once. The gene calls are TRBV10-3 and TRBJ1-2, with 11 bases identical to TRBD1. Trimming at V came to 3 bases and at J to 6 bases, leaving 6 bases not matched to a gene. The CDR3 totals 15 residues. The germline gives CDR1 ENHRY, CDR2 SYGVKD. The CDR3 sequence is CAISDRDRGVHGYTF. The DNA for the CDR3 is TGTGCCATCAGTGACCGGGACAGGGGGGTTCATGGCTACACCTTC.

This chain connects TRBV19 to TRBJ2-2; 7 positions match TRBD1. CDR3 length: 14 residues. Looked up from germline, CDR1 is LNHDA and CDR2 is SQIVND (reference sequence). V shed 4 bases, J shed 5 bases, and the junction held 4 bases outside the gene matches. This chain's CDR3 is CASSRGGGTGELFF. The CDR3 bases are TGTGCCAGTAGTAGAGGGGGCGGTACCGGGGAGCTGTTTTTT.